This T cell receptor beta chain was recovered during a study of human T cells and chemical hapten exposure. As for the study in general: The sensitizer, 2% DPC, was used on roughly 2 cm by roughly 2 cm of upper inner arm skin. How much TCR each sample yielded varied, mostly because pooled library volumes differed slightly. Findings of the study overall: Patch test scores rose with PT1 expanded TCR counts, a positive correlation. TCRs at a frequency above 1 in 1000 stayed unchanged with DPC sensitization.

Stated time point: pre-sensitization, week 0. The treatment is: therapeutic diphenylcyclopropenone sensitization with weekly scalp DPC. In TCRdb, the RACE reads were re-called with MiXCR into one record per CDR3 protein. The sample holds 250,000 to 300,000 distinct CDR3 sequences, approximately 7.5% seen once. The CDR3 consists of 18 residues. V was pared by 5 bases and J by 4 bases, with 14 bases of the junction left unmatched. Germline V gene lookup returns CDR1 LNHDA and CDR2 SQIVND (reference sequence). This clonotype has more than one count but fewer than ten. Its antigen is unidentified. This sequence joins TRBV19 and TRBJ2-1, with TRBD1 matching 10 bases. Sequenced here: whole blood, sampled in connection with sensitization to the hapten diphenylcyclopropenone (DPC). This receptor was identified in a man aged 18 to 35 with alopecia areata. Some clones in this sample may be carry-over from other donors' samples. The CDR3 here is CASSSPLTGGASYNEQFF. The CDR3 coding sequence is TGTGCCAGTAGTTCCCCCTTGACAGGGGGCGCGAGTTACAATGAGCAGTTCTTC.